This T cell receptor (beta chain) was sequenced in a study of cytomegalovirus exposure and HLA in healthy donors (dated by TCRdb to about 2017). A note on the overall study: In an earlier analysis of under 750 of the donors, under 300 Gb of sequence data and 100 million or so unique TCR beta sequences from roughly 180 million T cells were reported. Donor age, sex, ethnicity and CMV serostatus were compiled alongside the repertoire data. Among the roughly 400 genotyped donors, about 83% belonged to the genetic ancestry cluster associated with self-reported Caucasian donors. Across about 370 genotyped donors of the cohort, an average of about 240,000 unique TCR beta nucleotide sequences per donor were sequenced, and roughly 20% of those sequences were non-productive. Class I and class II HLA loci were covered by the typing at four-digit resolution. The number of typed donors differed by locus: about 620-640 for A, B, C, DRB1 and DQB1; 522 for DQA1; around 610 for DPA1; and 400 to 480 for DPB1. Roughly 5 DR-DQ haplotypes were treated as single units for association and clustering because of strong linkage in the cohort. An earlier analysis of some 500 of the donors applied high-throughput TCR beta sequencing to assess whether each TCR beta V gene segment acted as functional or pseudogenic. All discovery cohort repertoires had been generated using a single sequencing platform. Roughly 310 gigabases of sequencing data and tens of millions of unique TCR sequences were included in an early release covering about 620 HLA-typed donors. A later analysis re-examined previously published TCR beta repertoires from more than 550 donors and added high-resolution HLA genotyping to investigate patterns of TCR occurrence. In addition to the first cohort of around 670 subjects, a separate validation cohort of approximately 110 different subjects was used. The study used immunosequencing to profile the T cell repertoires of several hundred subjects and linked those repertoires to cytomegalovirus serostatus. High-throughput TCR immunosequencing, statistical association of individual TCRs with disease status, and machine learning were combined to predict cytomegalovirus infection status. The study aimed to test whether signatures of past pathogen exposure could be identified by cataloging public T cell receptors. The later analysis used no new phenotypic data to find candidate immune exposures, relying instead on TCR beta sequences and their occurrence across donors. In a later genetic analysis, genome-wide SNP genotypes for about three fifths of the 666 donors were used, and that subset was treated as a discovery cohort.

The cohort was made up of 666 healthy bone marrow donors. At the time of sampling, all cohort members were nominally healthy, though unrecorded immune exposures were likely present. The donor was CMV seronegative and belonged to the group of 320 or so seronegative cohort members. A peripheral blood sample was collected from each donor, and TCR beta sequencing was performed on peripheral blood mononuclear cells. Genomic DNA extraction from the blood cell samples was performed with the Qiagen DNeasy Blood Extraction Kit. Points the paper makes about the study in general: In a later genetic analysis, a missense DCLRE1C variant was associated with V-gene and J-gene trimming of TCR beta chains, and the association was replicated in an independent cohort. In a later analysis, some 17,000 TCR beta sequences were associated with specific HLA alleles at a false discovery rate of 0.05. Across donors, most TCR sequences were observed very rarely, whereas some public TCRs were present in many individuals. CMV serostatus was the only immune exposure information available for the cohort. Because HLA typing was unavailable for some donors at each locus, only the typed subset was used in association tests. According to a later analysis, TCR association rates differed among HLA loci, with DRB1 alleles showing the most associated TCRs and HLA-C alleles showing the fewest. A further reported finding was that TCR beta sequences accurately predicted the HLA-A and HLA-B alleles for most subjects in the first cohort. A group of highly shared sequence variants was considered likely to be a technical artifact of the sequencing pipeline. Presence/absence analyses assumed roughly uniform sequencing depth across donors, an assumption that may not hold. In a later analysis, HLA-associated TCR beta chains were found to be more clonally expanded and to have lower generation probabilities than equally common non-associated chains. Some 15 rarely observed V segments, including chromosome 9 orphons, were excluded from the earlier analysis of about 610 of the donors because counts were too low. Broadly in line with IMGT annotations, most TCR beta V segments showed up in productive rearrangements about 87% or about 30% of the time in an earlier analysis of several hundred of the donors. The study gave a list of 150 to 200 TCR beta chains associated with cytomegalovirus. Compared with the roughly 670-donor mean, donors in an Asian-associated ancestry cluster had fewer N-insertions in productive TCRs, according to a later genetic analysis. In both the original and validation cohorts, the classifier was reported to diagnose cytomegalovirus status with high specificity and sensitivity. In a later analysis, most CMV-associated TCR beta chains were found to appear HLA-restricted, with HLA associations seemingly driven largely by CMV exposure. The authors suggested that the approach could potentially be generalized to other disease states and immunological phenotypes. The cohort was sequenced for TCR beta chains only, and without alpha or paired-chain data the features that could be detected were limited. In vitro tests confirmed that a few of the cytomegalovirus-associated TCR beta chains recognize cytomegalovirus antigens. Correlated functional status among segregating V segments might reflect linkage disequilibrium, but an unknown experimental factor could not be ruled out. Assigning TCR associations to individual alleles was difficult when HLA alleles, especially DR and DQ, strongly co-occurred. The 87-base-pair reads could not distinguish some IMGT-functional V segments, including TRBV6-2 and TRBV6-3, so those segments were excluded. In a later analysis, several top co-occurrence clusters were reported to appear linked to parvovirus B19, influenza, CMV and Epstein-Barr virus.

The CDR3 goes from the cysteine to the phenylalanine over 13 residues. The only DNA kept is the CDR3, 39 bases in frame from the first base. The germline ends are 13 bases apart after V is trimmed by 11 bases and J by 0 bases. The germline V gene gives CDR1 as SNHLY and CDR2 as FYNNEI. For this clone: Its target antigen remains unknown. There are no base qualities to consult, and no much larger clone falls within one base.

The protocol used for the library was the immunoSEQ multiplex PCR assay. A mixture of 60 forward primers for TCR Vbeta segments and 13 reverse primers for TCR Jbeta segments was used in the multiplex PCR. The CDR3 region of rearranged TCR beta genes was amplified from genomic DNA by a multiplex PCR assay. Amplified TCR beta libraries were sequenced as 87-base-pair reads on the Illumina HiSeq System. As for the authors' bioinformatics: A later analysis counted about 76 million unique TCR beta chains across the 650 to 800 repertoires, and 10 million to 12 million of these chains were shared by at least two donors. Raw reads were error-corrected and collapsed into unique sequences by a nearest-neighbor algorithm in which closely related sequences were merged to remove PCR and sequencing errors. CDR3 sequences were aligned to IMGT reference sequences to assign V, D and J gene segments. For a sequence to be retained, a match of at least six nucleotides was required to both a V gene segment and a J gene segment. Rearrangements were classified as productive when the CDR3 lacked stop codons and remained in frame with V and J, and all other rearrangements were classified as non-productive. Following IMGT convention, CDR3 was defined as the stretch from the second conserved V-encoded cysteine up to the conserved J-encoded phenylalanine. Sequences without an unambiguous match to a single V gene segment were excluded from the earlier analysis of 450 to 750 of the donors. An earlier analysis of a few hundred of the donors called V segments functional above 56.7% productive rearrangements and segregating when the between-donor standard deviation exceeded 5%. A statistical classification framework was built for diagnosing cytomegalovirus status from the catalog of TCR beta chain sequences. In a later analysis, V and J genes were assigned by comparing TCR nucleotide sequences against IMGT/GENE-DB human TR gene sequences. The TCRdist pipeline was used in a later analysis to assign CDR3 sequences and most-parsimonious VDJ recombination scenarios. In a later analysis, each TCR beta chain was defined by its CDR3 amino acid sequence together with its V-gene family, and reads lacking a unique V-gene family were excluded. A later analysis removed 550 to 700 highly shared, low-generation-probability nucleotide sequences to deal with suspected cross-contamination and a sequencing artifact. For each public chain, a later analysis derived a clonal expansion index from normalized ranks of inferred template counts within each repertoire. In a later analysis, generation probabilities were computed with a VDJ recombination model fitted to out-of-frame rearrangements, and the resulting probabilities were checked against IGoR. In a later analysis, hypergeometric tests were used to score TCR-TCR, TCR-HLA and TCR-CMV co-occurrence, with a repertoire-size bias correction applied to TCR pairs. To estimate false discovery rates, a later analysis permuted the HLA or CMV assignments 20 times. In a later analysis, co-occurring TCRs were grouped using DBSCAN, and TCRdist sequence similarity was added for clustering within HLA-allele-positive subsets. Repertoires with fewer than 30,000 or more than 120,000 public chains, plus five repertoires with anomalous nucleotide sharing, were excluded from co-occurrence clustering. TCRdb limited this immuneACCESS table to in-frame rearrangements with V and J called. A share of clones is missing; checked studies link under half to unresolved V genes, and the rest is unexplained. The V and J calls and the clone size are those of that table, but D and trimming were determined from the DNA. This sample gives some 130,000 clones in total; around 74% of them show up just once. Roughly 7.3% of the sample is taken by the ten largest.

The receptor was derived from a male donor in good health and CMV-seronegative. The sample was PBMCs. Here the chain combines TRBV2 and TRBJ1-1; 6 matching bases give a weak D call of TRBD1. Here the CDR3 is given as CASQGNLNTEAFF. The nucleotides read TGTGCCTCCCAGGGGAACCTGAACACTGAAGCTTTCTTT.